This T cell receptor (beta chain) was retrieved from a study of T cells in Graves' hyperthyroidism and ophthalmopathy. RNA transcripts yielded amplified TCR beta CDR3 regions. Using the HTBI primer set, a first-round RT-PCR was run on the TCR CDR3. A single record per CDR3 protein comes from TCRdb applying MiXCR to the multiplex PCR reads. In the table there are about 720,000 distinct CDR3 sequences, about 19% of which are singletons. Study-level results: The authors' 13 V-J model separated ophthalmopathy from stable hyperthyroidism. In validation, the model predicted ophthalmopathy. These predictions came a median roughly seven months before onset.

Blood from later-ophthalmopathy patients was taken at first hyperthyroidism diagnosis. A few counts support this clonotype. Its antigen is still unknown. Sequenced input: blood. This TCR was sampled from a woman between 45 and 65 years old with Graves' hyperthyroidism that later progressed to Graves' ophthalmopathy.

The CDR3 DNA reads as TGTGCCAGCAGCCGGGACTTATACAATGAGCAGTTCTTC. Its protein is CASSRDLYNEQFF. The chain couples TRBV7-9 to TRBJ2-1, with D maybe TRBD2 (6 bases). Germline assignment: CDR1 SEHNR and CDR2 FQNEAQ (reference sequence). Trimming cost V 5 bases and J 4 bases, with 9 bases left between them. This CDR3 is 13 amino acids long.